The rows below give T cell receptor beta chains drawn from one sample of a study of blood T cells in healthy people across ages. A single record per CDR3 protein comes from TCRdb applying MiXCR to the 5' RACE reads. The sample holds fewer than 700,000 distinct CDR3 sequences; 47% are singletons and the top ten take 20% to 25%. The sequenced sample was blood. The receptor set was obtained from a man older than 75 in good health. Each CDR3 is given with its conserved first and last residue. The order of the fields is V gene, J gene, D gene, clone size, CDR3 DNA, CDR3 protein. The D gene is left open where the match is weak. Where a row states a size, it is once, few, many or the class of an expanded clone; other rows omit it.

TRBV2	TRBJ2-1	TRBD2	few	TGTGCCAGCAGCCTACTAGCGGGAGTCGGGGGGGATGAGCAGTTCTTC	CASSLLAGVGGDEQFF
TRBV10-3	TRBJ2-1	TRBD2	.	TGTGCCATCGGGACTAGCGGGGGGCGGGAACATGAGCAGTTCTTC	CAIGTSGGREHEQFF
TRBV20-1	TRBJ2-3	.	few	TGCAGTGCTAAGGGTCCGGGCACAGATACGCAGTATTTT	CSAKGPGTDTQYF
TRBV29-1	TRBJ2-4	.	few	TGCAGCGTTGAAGATAGAGGGATTAGGTACTTC	CSVEDRGIRYF
TRBV7-2	TRBJ2-3	.	.	TGTGCCAGCAGCTTAGGGCACCGTGCCACAGATACGCAGTATTTT	CASSLGHRATDTQYF
TRBV4-3	TRBJ2-3	.	few	TGCGCCAGCAGCCAAGATCTTCTAGCGACAGATACGCAGTATTTT	CASSQDLLATDTQYF
TRBV2	TRBJ2-1	.	.	TGTGCCAGCAGTGGAGACCAAGAGCAGTTCTTC	CASSGDQEQFF
TRBV30	TRBJ2-1	TRBD2	.	TGTGCCTGGAGAGGGACTAGCTGGAATGAGCAGTTCTTC	CAWRGTSWNEQFF
TRBV7-2	TRBJ2-1	TRBD2	.	TGTGCCAGCAGCTTAGCGACTAGCGGGCGCCATTCCTACAATGAGCAGTTCTTC	CASSLATSGRHSYNEQFF
TRBV5-1	TRBJ2-7	TRBD1	.	TGCGCCAGCAGCTTGGGATACGGGGACAGACATATCTCCTACGAGCAGTACTTC	CASSLGYGDRHISYEQYF
TRBV12-5	TRBJ2-1	.	.	TGTGCTACCAACTCTGGTGGCAATGAGCAGTTCTTC	CATNSGGNEQFF
TRBV29-1	TRBJ2-7	TRBD1	few	TGCAGCGCATCTTCTACCCGCGGACAGGGGTCCTACGAGCAGTACTTC	CSASSTRGQGSYEQYF
TRBV20-1	TRBJ1-5	.	.	TGCAGTGCTAAGGCGGAGATTAGCAATCAGCCCCAGCATTTT	CSAKAEISNQPQHF
TRBV4-1	TRBJ1-5	TRBD1	.	TGCGCCAGCAGCCAAGATGGTTGGGGACAGTACCAGCCCCAGCATTTT	CASSQDGWGQYQPQHF
TRBV9	TRBJ2-3	.	.	TGTGCCAGCAGCGTAGCCCAGGGAACAGATACGCAGTATTTT	CASSVAQGTDTQYF
TRBV7-3	TRBJ2-7	.	.	TGTGCCAGCAGCTTAGGAGTTGGTGTTGAGCAGTACTTC	CASSLGVGVEQYF